This T cell receptor (beta chain) was identified in a study of Graves' ophthalmopathy and Graves' hyperthyroidism. Whole-study findings and limits: Cross-validated, the 13-signature model showed 87.88%/81.08% sensitivity/specificity, and 80%/75% in the test set.

The CDR3 loop spans 15 amino acids. V trimming: 0 bases; J trimming: 5 bases; junction bases outside the gene matches: 8. Germline-derived CDR1 and CDR2 are SQVTM and ANQGSEA. RNA transcripts served as template for amplifying TCR beta CDR3 sequences. The workflow started with a first-round RT-PCR run with HTBI primers and then moved on to a second-round multiplex PCR. TCRdb used MiXCR to reprocess the multiplex PCR reads, holding one entry per CDR3 protein. The table shows approximately 50,000 distinct CDR3 sequences, with around 45% occurring only once. This clonotype was seen at least ten times. The antigen is undetermined. Serum thyroxine and TRAb, along with clinical symptoms, thyroid ultrasound and orbital computed tomography, were what diagnosis relied on. PBMCs originated in 7.5 to 10 ml of fresh peripheral blood.

Sequencing was done on a sample of peripheral blood. The V call is TRBV29-1, the J call TRBJ2-5; 8 positions match TRBD2. This TCR was sampled from an adult man with Graves' ophthalmopathy. The CDR3 DNA reads as TGCAGCGTTGAAGATTATCGGGAGGGGGGCGAGACCCAGTACTTC. Translated, it gives CSVEDYREGGETQYF.